These 8 T cell receptor beta chains originate from one sample sequenced in a study of blood T cell repertoires in COVID-19. The protocol was immunoSEQ multiplex PCR, while the TCRdb copy is restricted to in-frame clones and leaves out a portion. In the table there are 100,000 to 150,000 clones, about four fifths of which are singletons. The sequenced sample was peripheral blood. The receptors shown here come from a man in his sixties with acute or convalescent COVID-19.

V is TRBV19 and J is TRBJ2-7; the match to TRBD2 covers 12 bases. Germline lookup yields CDR1 LNHDA and CDR2 SQIVND (reference sequence). This CDR3 has 17 residues. V dropped 5 bases and J dropped 6; count of bases not matched to a gene: 14. CDR3 sequence reads: CASSAQTLAGGPGEQYF. The CDR3 DNA reads TGTGCCAGTAGTGCCCAAACTCTAGCGGGAGGGCCGGGCGAGCAGTACTTC.

The rearrangement joins TRBV19 to TRBJ2-1; 9 bases are shared with TRBD1. V shed 4 bases and J 4 bases; nucleotides not matched to a gene: 5. The CDR3 runs 15 residues. Germline V CDR1 and CDR2: LNHDA, SQIVND (reference sequence). The CDR3 region is CASSNDGTGYNEQFF. The CDR3 coding sequence is TGTGCCAGTAGTAACGACGGGACAGGGTACAATGAGCAGTTCTTC.

About this clone: The junction departs from the called germline gene at one end, perhaps through a read error. The chain joins TRBV18 to TRBJ1-1, with D unresolved. Per the germline V gene, CDR1 is KGHSH and CDR2 is LQKENI. The CDR3 extends over 15 amino acids. Written as DNA, the CDR3 is TGTGCCAGCTCACCGTCCATAGGGAGGAACCCTGAAGCTTTCTTT. It codes for CASSPSIGRNPEAFF.

The chain carries TRBV10-3 and TRBJ2-1; tentative D call: TRBD1 (6 bases). Germline V lookup: CDR1 ENHRY, CDR2 SYGVKD. V dropped 6 bases and J dropped 0 bases, with 18 bases sitting between them. The CDR3 spans 17 residues. The CDR3: CAISETMTGSSYNEQFF. The CDR3, as DNA: TGTGCCATCAGCGAGACGATGACAGGAAGCTCCTACAATGAGCAGTTCTTC.

This chain connects TRBV6-5 to TRBJ1-2; 10 bases line up with TRBD1. Germline V gene lookup returns CDR1 MNHEY and CDR2 SVGAGI. This CDR3 is 14 amino acids long. The junction had 5 bases not matched to a gene; V was cut back by 6 bases and J by 4 bases. CDR3 in DNA: TGTGCCAGCAGGTGGACAGGGGGGACCTATGGCTACACCTTC. The encoded protein is CASRWTGGTYGYTF.

This chain connects TRBV2 to TRBJ1-2; 8 bases are shared with TRBD1. The V gene end was trimmed by 7 bases and the J gene end by 8 bases; junction bases not matched to a gene: 18. CDR3 length: 16 residues. The V gene's germline CDR1 is SNHLY and CDR2 FYNNEI. The CDR3 DNA sequence: TGTGCCAGCACCAGAAACAAGGCGGGCAGGGGGCTCGGCTACACCTTC. Its translation: CASTRNKAGRGLGYTF.

V is TRBV27 and J is TRBJ2-7, with 8 bases identical to TRBD2. Per germline, CDR1 MNHEY and CDR2 SMNVEV (reference sequence). J gave up 4 bases and V 5 bases, and 13 bases lay outside the gene matches. The CDR3 is made up of 16 amino acids. The CDR3, as DNA: TGTGCCAGCAGTCCACGCGGGGGGCGGGAGCCTTACGAGCAGTACTTC. Its protein product is CASSPRGGREPYEQYF.

J is TRBJ1-2 and V is TRBV5-4; 9 bases fit TRBD1. CDR1 is SGHNT and CDR2 is YYREEE in the germline V gene (reference sequence). Germline trimming cut 5 bases from V and 4 bases from J; bases unmatched to any gene: 6. The CDR3 totals 14 residues. This chain's CDR3 is CASRNSQGAYGYTF. The CDR3 DNA sequence: TGTGCCAGCAGAAACTCACAGGGGGCCTATGGCTACACCTTC.